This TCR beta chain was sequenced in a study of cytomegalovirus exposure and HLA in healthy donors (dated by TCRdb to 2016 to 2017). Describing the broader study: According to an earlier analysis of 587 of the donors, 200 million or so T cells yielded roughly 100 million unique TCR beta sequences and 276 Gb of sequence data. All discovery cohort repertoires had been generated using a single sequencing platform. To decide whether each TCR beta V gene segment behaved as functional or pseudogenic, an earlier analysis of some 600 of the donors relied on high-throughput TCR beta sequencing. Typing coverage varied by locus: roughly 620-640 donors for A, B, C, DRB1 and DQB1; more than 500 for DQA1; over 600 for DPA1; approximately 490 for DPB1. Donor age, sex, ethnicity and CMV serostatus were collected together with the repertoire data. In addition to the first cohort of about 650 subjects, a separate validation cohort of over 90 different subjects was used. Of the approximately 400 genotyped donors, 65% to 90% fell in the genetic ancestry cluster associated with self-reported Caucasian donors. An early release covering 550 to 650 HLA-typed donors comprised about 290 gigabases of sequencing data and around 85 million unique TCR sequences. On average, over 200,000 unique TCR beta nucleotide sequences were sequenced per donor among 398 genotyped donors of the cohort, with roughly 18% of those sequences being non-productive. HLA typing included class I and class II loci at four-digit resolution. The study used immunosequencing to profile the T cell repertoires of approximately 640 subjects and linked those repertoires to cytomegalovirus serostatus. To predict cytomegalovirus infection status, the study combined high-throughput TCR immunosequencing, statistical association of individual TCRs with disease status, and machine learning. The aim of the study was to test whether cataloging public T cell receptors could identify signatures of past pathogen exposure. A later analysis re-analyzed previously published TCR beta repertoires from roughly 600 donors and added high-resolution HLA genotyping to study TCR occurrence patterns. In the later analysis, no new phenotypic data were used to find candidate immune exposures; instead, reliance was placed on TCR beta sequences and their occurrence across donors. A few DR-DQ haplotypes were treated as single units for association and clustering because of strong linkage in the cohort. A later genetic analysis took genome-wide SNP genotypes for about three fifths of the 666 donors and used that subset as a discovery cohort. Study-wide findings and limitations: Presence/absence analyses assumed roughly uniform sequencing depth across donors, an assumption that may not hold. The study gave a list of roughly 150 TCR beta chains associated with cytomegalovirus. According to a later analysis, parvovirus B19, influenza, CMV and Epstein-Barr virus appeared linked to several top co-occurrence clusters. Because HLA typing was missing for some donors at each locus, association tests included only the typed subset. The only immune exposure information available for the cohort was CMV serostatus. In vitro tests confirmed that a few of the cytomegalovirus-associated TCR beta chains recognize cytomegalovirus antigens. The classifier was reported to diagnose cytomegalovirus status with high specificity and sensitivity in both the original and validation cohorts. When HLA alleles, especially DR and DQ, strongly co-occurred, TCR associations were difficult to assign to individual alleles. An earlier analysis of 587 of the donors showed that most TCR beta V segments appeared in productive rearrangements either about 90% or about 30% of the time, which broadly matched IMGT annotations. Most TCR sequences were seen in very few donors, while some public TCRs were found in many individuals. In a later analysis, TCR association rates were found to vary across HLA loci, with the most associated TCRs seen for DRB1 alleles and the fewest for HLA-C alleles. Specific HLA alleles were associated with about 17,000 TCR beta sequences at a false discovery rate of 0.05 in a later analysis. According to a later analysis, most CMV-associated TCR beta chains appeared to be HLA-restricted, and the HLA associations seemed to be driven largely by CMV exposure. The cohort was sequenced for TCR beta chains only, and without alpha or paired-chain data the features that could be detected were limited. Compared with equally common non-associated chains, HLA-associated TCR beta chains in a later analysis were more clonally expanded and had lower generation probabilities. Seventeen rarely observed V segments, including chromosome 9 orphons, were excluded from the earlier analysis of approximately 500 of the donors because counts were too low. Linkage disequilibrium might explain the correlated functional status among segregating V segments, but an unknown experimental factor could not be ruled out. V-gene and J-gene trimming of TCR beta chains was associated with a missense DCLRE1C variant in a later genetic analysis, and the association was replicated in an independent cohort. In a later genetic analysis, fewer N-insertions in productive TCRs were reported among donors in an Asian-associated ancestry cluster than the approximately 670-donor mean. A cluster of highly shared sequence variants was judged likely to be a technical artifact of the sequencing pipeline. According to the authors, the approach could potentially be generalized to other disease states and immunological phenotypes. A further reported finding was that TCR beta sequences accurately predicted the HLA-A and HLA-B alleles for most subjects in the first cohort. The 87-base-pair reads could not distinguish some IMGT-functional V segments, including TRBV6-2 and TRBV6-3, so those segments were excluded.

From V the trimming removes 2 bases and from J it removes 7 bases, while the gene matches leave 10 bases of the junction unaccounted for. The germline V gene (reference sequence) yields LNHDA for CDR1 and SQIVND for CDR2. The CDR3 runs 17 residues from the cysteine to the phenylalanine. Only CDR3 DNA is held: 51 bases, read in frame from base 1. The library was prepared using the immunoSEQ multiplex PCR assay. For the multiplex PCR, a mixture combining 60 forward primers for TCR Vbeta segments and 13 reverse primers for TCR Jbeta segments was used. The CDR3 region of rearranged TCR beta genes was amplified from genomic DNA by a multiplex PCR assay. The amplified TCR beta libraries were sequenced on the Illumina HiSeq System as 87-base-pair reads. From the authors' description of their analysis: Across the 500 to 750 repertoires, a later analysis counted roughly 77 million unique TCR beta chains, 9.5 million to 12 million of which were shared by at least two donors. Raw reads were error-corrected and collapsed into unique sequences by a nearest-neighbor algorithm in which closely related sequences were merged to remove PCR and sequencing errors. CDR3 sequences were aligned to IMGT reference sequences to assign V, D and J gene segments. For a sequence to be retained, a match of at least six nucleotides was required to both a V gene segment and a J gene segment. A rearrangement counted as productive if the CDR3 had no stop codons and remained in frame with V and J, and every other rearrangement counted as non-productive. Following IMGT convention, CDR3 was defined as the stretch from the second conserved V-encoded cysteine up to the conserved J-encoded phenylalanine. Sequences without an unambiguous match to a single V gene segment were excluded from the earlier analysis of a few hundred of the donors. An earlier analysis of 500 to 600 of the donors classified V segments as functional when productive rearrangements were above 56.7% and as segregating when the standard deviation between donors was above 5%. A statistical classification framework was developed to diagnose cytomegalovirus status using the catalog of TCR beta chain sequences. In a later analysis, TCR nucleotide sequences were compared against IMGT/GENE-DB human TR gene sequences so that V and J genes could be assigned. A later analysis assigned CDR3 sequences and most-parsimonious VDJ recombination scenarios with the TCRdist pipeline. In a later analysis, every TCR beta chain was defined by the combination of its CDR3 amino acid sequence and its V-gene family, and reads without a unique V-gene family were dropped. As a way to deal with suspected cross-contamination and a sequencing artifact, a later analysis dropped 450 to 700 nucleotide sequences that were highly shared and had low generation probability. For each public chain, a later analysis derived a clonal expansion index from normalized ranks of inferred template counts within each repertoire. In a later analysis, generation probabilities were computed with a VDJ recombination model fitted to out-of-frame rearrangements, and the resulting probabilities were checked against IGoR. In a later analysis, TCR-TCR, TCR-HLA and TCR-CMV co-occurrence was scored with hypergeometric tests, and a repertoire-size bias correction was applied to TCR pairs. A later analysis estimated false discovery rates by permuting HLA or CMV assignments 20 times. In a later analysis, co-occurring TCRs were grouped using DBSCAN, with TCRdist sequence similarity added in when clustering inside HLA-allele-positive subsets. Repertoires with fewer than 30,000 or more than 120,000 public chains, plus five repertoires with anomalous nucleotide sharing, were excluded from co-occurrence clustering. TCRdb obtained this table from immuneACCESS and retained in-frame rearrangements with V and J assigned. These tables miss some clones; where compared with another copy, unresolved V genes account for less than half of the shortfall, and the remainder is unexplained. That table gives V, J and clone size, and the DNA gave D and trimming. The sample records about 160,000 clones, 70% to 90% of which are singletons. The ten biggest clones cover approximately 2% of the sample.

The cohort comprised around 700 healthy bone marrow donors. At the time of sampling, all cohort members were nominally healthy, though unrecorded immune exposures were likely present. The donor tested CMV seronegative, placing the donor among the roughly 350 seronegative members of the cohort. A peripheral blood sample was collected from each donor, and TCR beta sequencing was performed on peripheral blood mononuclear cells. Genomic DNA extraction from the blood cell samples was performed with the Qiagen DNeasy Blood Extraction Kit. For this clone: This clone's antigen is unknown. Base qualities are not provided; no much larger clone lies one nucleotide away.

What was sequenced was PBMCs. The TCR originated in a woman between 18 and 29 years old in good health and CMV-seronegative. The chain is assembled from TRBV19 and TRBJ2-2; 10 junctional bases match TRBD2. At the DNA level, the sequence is TGTGCCAGTAGTATACAGCCGGGACTAGCGTTCGTCGGGGAGCTGTTTTTT. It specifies CASSIQPGLAFVGELFF.